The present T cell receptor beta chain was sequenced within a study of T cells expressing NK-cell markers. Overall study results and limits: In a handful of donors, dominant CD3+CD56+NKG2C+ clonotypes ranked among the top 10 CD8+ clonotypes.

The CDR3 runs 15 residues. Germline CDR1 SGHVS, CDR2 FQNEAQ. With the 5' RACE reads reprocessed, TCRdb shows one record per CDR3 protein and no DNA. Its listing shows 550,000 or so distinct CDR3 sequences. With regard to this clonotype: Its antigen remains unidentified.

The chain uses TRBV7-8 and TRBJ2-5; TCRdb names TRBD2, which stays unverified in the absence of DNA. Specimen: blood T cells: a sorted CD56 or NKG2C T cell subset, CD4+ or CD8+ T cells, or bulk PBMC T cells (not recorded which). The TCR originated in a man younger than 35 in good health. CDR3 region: CASSLSSVARETQYF.